The 22 T cell receptor beta chains given below trace back to one sample, sequenced in a study of chemoradiotherapy in HPV16-positive cancers. The assay was immunoSEQ multiplex PCR, and TCRdb's table has in-frame clones only and misses some. The sample lists approximately 58,000 clones; about nine tenths were seen once. Material: blood, obtained from a patient who underwent chemoradiotherapy. The receptors shown here come from a human donor with HPV-associated anogenital cancer.

This clone was recorded once. This chain connects TRBV5-4 to TRBJ2-5; no clear D. V lost 3 bases and J lost 2, with 11 bases in between. In germline, CDR1 is SGHNT, CDR2 YYREEE (reference sequence). The CDR3 is 14 amino acids. CDR3 nucleotide sequence: TGTGCCAGCAGCTCAATTCAGCCTCAAGAGACCCAGTACTTC. It is translated as CASSSIQPQETQYF.

The chain uses TRBV19 and TRBJ2-2; 11 nucleotides agree with TRBD2. Germline-derived CDR1 and CDR2 are LNHDA and SQIVND (reference sequence). With 7 bases clipped from V and 8 bases from J, the junction kept 9 bases outside the gene matches. The CDR3 extends over 15 amino acids. CDR3 sequence: CASTVAGGPAGELFF. CDR3 nucleotides: TGTGCCAGTACCGTAGCGGGAGGGCCGGCTGGGGAGCTGTTTTTT.

The genes are TRBV7-9 and TRBJ2-5, with D perhaps matching TRBD2 (6 bases). CDR1 is SEHNR and CDR2 is FQNEAQ in the germline V gene (reference sequence). Deletions cut 5 bases from V and 2 bases from J, with 15 bases between. CDR3 length: 15 residues. The CDR3 loop is CASSRPGSLQETQYF. In DNA form, the CDR3 reads TGTGCCAGCAGCCGACCCGGGAGTTTACAAGAGACCCAGTACTTC.

The chain employs TRBV6-6 and TRBJ2-3; possibly TRBD2 for D (5 bases). V was cut by 7 bases and J by 6 bases, with 14 bases left in between. This CDR3 spans 13 amino acids. The V gene's germline CDR1 is MNHNY and CDR2 SVGAGI (reference sequence). CDR3 sequence (DNA): TGTGCCAGCAACCCGGGGTGGTCGGATACGCAGTATTTT. It codes for CASNPGWSDTQYF.

The chain employs TRBV5-8 and TRBJ2-7; 8 bases map to TRBD1. The germline CDR1 and CDR2 sequences are SGHTS and YDEGEE. Losses at the gene ends were 2 bases for V and 3 bases for J; bases not matched to a gene: 7. CDR3 length: 15 residues. CDR3 region: CASSLRGGQGYEQYF. The CDR3 coding sequence is TGTGCCAGCAGCTTAAGGGGCGGACAGGGCTACGAGCAGTACTTC. The variable domain in full, completed from reference TRBV5-8 and TRBJ2-7, reads EAGVTQSPTHLIKTRGQQATLRCSPISGHTSVYWYQQALGLGLQFLLWYDEGEERNRGNFPPRFSGRQFPNYSSELNVNALELEDSALYLCASSLRGGQGYEQYFGPGTRLTVT.

This chain joins TRBV7-2 and TRBJ2-4; D might be TRBD1 or TRBD2, each matching 5 bases. This CDR3 has 14 residues. CDR1 is SGHTA, CDR2 FQGNSA, per germline. V was shortened by 5 bases and J by 3 bases, with 11 bases between the two germline ends. CDR3 DNA sequence: TGTGCCAGCAGCCTCAGGGACGGCAAAAACATTCAGTACTTC. Its translation: CASSLRDGKNIQYF. Full variable domain (rest looked up from reference TRBV7-2 and TRBJ2-4): GAGVSQSPSNKVTEKGKDVELRCDPISGHTALYWYRQSLGQGLEFLIYFQGNSAPDKSGLPSDRFSAERTGGSVSTLTIQRTQQEDSAVYLCASSLRDGKNIQYFGAGTRLSVL.

This rearrangement joins TRBV20-1 to TRBJ2-5; TRBD2 matches at 7 bases. Germline CDR1 reads DFQATT; CDR2 reads SNEGSKA (reference sequence). Trimming removed 5 bases from V and 5 bases from J; junction bases left unmatched: 2. This CDR3 contains 11 residues. The CDR3 DNA is TGCAGTGCTGCCGGGGGGGAGACCCAGTACTTC. Translation: CSAAGGETQYF.

V gene TRBV13 combines with J gene TRBJ2-3; 8 bases agree with TRBD2. The CDR3 runs 16 residues. V dropped 0 bases and J dropped 1; count of bases not matched to a gene: 3. Germline values: CDR1 PRHDT, CDR2 FYEKMQ (reference sequence). CDR3 bases: TGTGCCAGCAGCTTAGGGGGACTAGTCGGCACAGATACGCAGTATTTT. Protein sequence: CASSLGGLVGTDTQYF.

The rearrangement links TRBV7-2 to TRBJ1-2; D is uncertain. This CDR3 spans 15 amino acids. CDR1 SGHTA and CDR2 FQGNSA come from the germline V gene. The germline V and J ends were trimmed by 2 bases and 3 bases, with 13 bases remaining between them. CDR3: CASSLTPDGDYGYTF. The CDR3 nucleotides read TGTGCCAGCAGCTTAACCCCGGACGGAGACTATGGCTACACCTTC.

The table lists this clone with a count of one. The chain joins TRBV11-3 to TRBJ2-7; 8 nucleotides align to TRBD1. Trimming took 1 base from V and 3 from J; bases not matched to a gene: 5. CDR1 and CDR2 (germline): SGHNT, YENEEA. The CDR3 loop spans 15 amino acids. CDR3 in DNA: TGTGCCAGCAGCTTAGGAACCGGACAGGGCTACGAGCAGTACTTC. It yields the protein CASSLGTGQGYEQYF.

This chain uses TRBV18 with TRBJ2-5; TRBD2 matches 11 bases. Germline CDR1 and CDR2: KGHSH and LQKENI. V dropped 3 bases and J dropped 5; count of bases not matched to a gene: 8. The CDR3 spans 16 residues. Here the CDR3 DNA reads TGTGCCAGCTCACCGACCCTAGCGGGAGGCGGGGAGACCCAGTACTTC. Translation: CASSPTLAGGGETQYF.

V gene TRBV9 combines with J gene TRBJ2-3; 9 bases agree with TRBD1. Germline assignment: CDR1 SGDLS and CDR2 YYNGEE. This CDR3 comprises 15 residues. V lost 3 bases to trimming and J lost 5 bases; unmatched junction nucleotides: 7. The CDR3 spells CASSAPGTGRDTQYF. CDR3 DNA: TGTGCCAGCAGCGCCCCCGGGACAGGGAGAGATACGCAGTATTTT.

As concerns this clone: Mismatch with germline at one junction end may stem from a read error. The chain uses TRBV5-8 and TRBJ2-7, with 9 bases fitting TRBD1. This CDR3 has 12 amino acids. Germline loops: CDR1 SGHTS, CDR2 YDEGEE. In DNA, the CDR3 is TGTGCCAGCAGCCTTCTACGGGACAGGGCTGACTTC. Translation gives CASSLLRDRADF.

The chain joins TRBV27 to TRBJ1-1; D gene uncertain. This CDR3 region has 14 residues. Germline loops: CDR1 MNHEY, CDR2 SMNVEV (reference sequence). The V end was cut by 3 bases, the J end by 3 bases, with 11 bases between. The CDR3 DNA reads TGTGCCAGCAGTTTCATCCGGGCGGACACTGAAGCTTTCTTT. This sequence encodes CASSFIRADTEAFF.

The sample holds a few counts of this clone. This chain links TRBV5-1 with TRBJ2-5, with TRBD2 matching over 10 bases. CDR3 length: 16 amino acids. V gave up 4 bases and J gave up 2 bases; unmatched junction bases: 8. Germline CDR1 reads SGHRS; CDR2 reads YFSETQ. CDR3 residues: CASSLSLAGIQETQYF. As DNA, the CDR3 is TGCGCCAGCAGCCTTTCACTAGCGGGGATACAAGAGACCCAGTACTTC.

The chain is built from TRBV5-1 and TRBJ2-5; 9 bases fit TRBD2. V was pared by 4 bases and J by 3 bases, with 4 bases of the junction left unmatched. Germline values: CDR1 SGHRS, CDR2 YFSETQ. The CDR3 has 14 amino acids. The CDR3 DNA is TGCGCCAGCAGCGCGGGAGGGCAAAAAGAGACCCAGTACTTC. Its translation is CASSAGGQKETQYF.

The J gene is TRBJ2-7, the V gene TRBV7-2, with a possible D match to TRBD1 (6 bases). CDR3 size: 17 residues. V was clipped by 5 bases and J by 2 bases, with 22 bases between them. The germline V gene encodes CDR1 SGHTA and CDR2 FQGNSA. The CDR3 region has the DNA TGTGCCAGCAGCCCAGGACAGTCCAGGGGATACCCCTACGAGCAGTACTTC. Its translation is CASSPGQSRGYPYEQYF.

V usage is TRBV7-3 and J usage is TRBJ2-5; D might be TRBD2 (5 bases). Trimming pared 2 bases from V and 1 base from J, leaving 11 bases between. The germline CDR1 and CDR2 sequences are SGHTA and FQGTGA. The CDR3 loop spans 15 amino acids. CDR3 loop: CASSLLGEGQETQYF. The CDR3 coding sequence is TGTGCCAGCAGCTTACTGGGAGAGGGCCAAGAGACCCAGTACTTC.

The V and J genes are TRBV6-5 and TRBJ2-5; TRBD2 agrees at 10 bases. This CDR3 is 16 amino acids long. V shed 2 bases, J shed 7 bases, and the junction held 10 bases outside the gene matches. Looked up from germline, CDR1 is MNHEY and CDR2 is SVGAGI. Here the CDR3 reads CASSYGATSGRRTQYF. The CDR3 DNA is TGTGCCAGCAGTTACGGAGCGACTAGCGGGCGTAGGACCCAGTACTTC.

This clone came up once. The rearrangement links TRBV27 to TRBJ2-2, with a possible D match to TRBD2 (6 bases). With 6 bases removed from V and 2 bases from J, the gap between germline ends came to 10 bases. The CDR3 is 14 residues long. Per the germline V gene, CDR1 is MNHEY and CDR2 is SMNVEV (reference sequence). In DNA, the CDR3 is TGTGCCAGCAGCTGGGACTTCAACACCGGGGAGCTGTTTTTT. This codes for CASSWDFNTGELFF.

The genes are TRBV4-3 and TRBJ2-4; 7 nucleotides agree with TRBD2. CDR3 length: 16 residues. Per germline, CDR1 LGHNA and CDR2 YSLEER. With 0 bases clipped from V and 1 base from J, the junction kept 3 bases outside the gene matches. This chain's CDR3 is CASSQDGTTAKNIQYF. The DNA of the CDR3 is TGCGCCAGCAGCCAAGATGGGACTACCGCCAAAAACATTCAGTACTTC.

The chain carries TRBV7-2 and TRBJ1-1; D gene uncertain. There are 15 residues in the CDR3. The V end was cut by 1 base, the J end by 1 base, with 10 bases between. Germline loops: CDR1 SGHTA, CDR2 FQGNSA. Here the CDR3 reads CASSLGAGRNTEAFF. The CDR3 DNA reads TGTGCCAGCAGCTTAGGGGCCGGGCGGAACACTGAAGCTTTCTTT.